One and the same sample provided the 29 T cell receptor beta chains below, sequenced in a study of neurological immune-mediated disorders. TCRdb passed the 5' RACE reads through MiXCR, listing each CDR3 protein once. The table shows some 15,000 distinct CDR3 sequences, with under 3.5% occurring only once. Sequenced material: CD8+ T cells from blood. Source of these receptors: a woman aged 40 to 50 in good health.

This clonotype was seen repeatedly, ten times or more. This chain connects TRBV10-3 to TRBJ2-7; a possible D gene is TRBD2 (5 bases). Trimming removed 3 bases at V and 0 bases at J, with 9 bases between. The germline CDR1 and CDR2 sequences are ENHRY and SYGVKD. The CDR3 consists of 14 residues. The CDR3 nucleotides read TGTGCCATCAGTGACCCCGGGGTCTCCTACGAGCAGTACTTC. Protein sequence: CAISDPGVSYEQYF.

At least ten counts were recorded for this clonotype. The genes are TRBV5-5 and TRBJ2-7, with D perhaps matching TRBD1 or TRBD2 (5 bases each). The CDR3 spans 15 residues. Germline V gene sequence: CDR1 SGHKS, CDR2 YYEKEE (reference sequence). Trimming pared 0 bases from V and 2 bases from J, leaving 12 bases between. CDR3 nucleotide sequence: TGTGCCAGCAGCTTGGCTGGGACGGTTCCCTACGAGCAGTACTTC. Protein: CASSLAGTVPYEQYF.

This clonotype was seen ten or more times. The genes are TRBV29-1 and TRBJ2-2; 8 nucleotides agree with TRBD2. V was pared by 6 bases and J by 5 bases, with 11 bases of the junction left unmatched. This CDR3 is built from 15 residues. CDR1 SQVTM and CDR2 ANQGSEA come from the germline V gene. The CDR3 spells CSVSLVREVTGELFF. In nucleotides, the CDR3 is TGCAGCGTATCGCTAGTGCGGGAGGTGACCGGGGAGCTGTTTTTT.

The table lists this clonotype with many counts. The chain recombines TRBV6-5 with TRBJ2-4, with D hard to call. From germline, CDR1 is MNHEY and CDR2 SVGAGI. Trimming cost V 9 bases and J 6 bases, with 21 bases left between them. The CDR3 covers 15 residues. CDR3 in amino acids: CASQIGLGLGNIQYF. As DNA, the CDR3 is TGTGCCAGTCAAATTGGGCTGGGGTTAGGAAACATTCAGTACTTC.

The rearrangement uses TRBV7-9 and TRBJ2-5; D not certain. Trimming took off 11 bases at V and 5 bases at J, with 12 bases between the two ends. The CDR3 loop spans 11 amino acids. The germline V gene has CDR1 SEHNR and CDR2 FQNEAQ (reference sequence). The CDR3 region has the DNA TGTGCCGGTGTCGCCCGGGAGACCCAGTACTTC. Protein product: CAGVARETQYF.

This clonotype was seen many times. The chain joins TRBV27 to TRBJ2-7, with D possibly TRBD2 on 6 matching bases. Trimming pared 2 bases from V and 1 base from J, leaving 15 bases between. The CDR3 is made up of 16 amino acids. Germline V gene lookup returns CDR1 MNHEY and CDR2 SMNVEV (reference sequence). CDR3 sequence: CASSLGGDPTSYEQYF. In DNA form, the CDR3 reads TGTGCCAGCAGTTTAGGCGGGGACCCTACTTCCTACGAGCAGTACTTC.

The gene calls are TRBV19 and TRBJ1-1; D gene uncertain. CDR3 length equals 13 residues. V shed 0 bases and J shed 1 base, with 3 bases lying between them. Germline CDR1 and CDR2: LNHDA and SQIVND (reference sequence). The CDR3 DNA reads TGTGCCAGTAGTATAGAGAGGAACACTGAAGCTTTCTTT. This encodes CASSIERNTEAFF.

This clonotype was seen at least ten times. This rearrangement joins TRBV20-1 to TRBJ2-7; the match to TRBD1 covers 10 bases. CDR3 size: 14 residues. Germline CDR1 and CDR2: DFQATT and SNEGSKA (reference sequence). V gave up 6 bases and J gave up 1 base; unmatched junction bases: 6. CDR3 nucleotide sequence: TGCAGTGCCCCCCGGACAGGGGGTTCCTACGAGCAGTACTTC. Translating gives CSAPRTGGSYEQYF.

This clonotype was counted many times. The chain is built from TRBV7-6 and TRBJ2-1; 7 bases are a match to TRBD2. Germline loops: CDR1 SGHVS, CDR2 FNYEAQ. The CDR3 is 15 amino acids. The V segment lost 5 bases and the J segment 7 bases; nucleotides outside the gene matches: 11. CDR3 protein: CASSLSGGGWNEQFF. The CDR3 nucleotides are TGTGCCAGCAGCCTTAGCGGCGGGGGTTGGAATGAGCAGTTCTTC.

In its sample, this clonotype was seen many times. In nucleotides, the CDR3 is TGTGCCAGCAGTCCGACAGGGCGGGAGGGTTTGGAGGAGCAGTTCTTC. As protein: CASSPTGREGLEEQFF. The V call is TRBV28, the J call TRBJ2-1; 9 bases are shared with TRBD2. Germline-derived CDR1 and CDR2 are MDHEN and SYDVKM. Germline trimming cut 5 bases from V and 10 bases from J; bases unmatched to any gene: 15. The CDR3 has 16 amino acids.

This clonotype was observed at least ten times. V usage is TRBV10-3 and J usage is TRBJ2-7; TRBD1 aligns across 9 bases. This CDR3 contains 16 residues. Germline assignment: CDR1 ENHRY and CDR2 SYGVKD. The ends lost 3 bases at V and 3 bases at J; junction bases unmatched: 9. The CDR3 nucleotides read TGTGCCATCAGTGACCAACAGGGGGCGATTTTCTACGAGCAGTACTTC. Protein sequence: CAISDQQGAIFYEQYF.

There are many counts of this clonotype. The genes are TRBV2 and TRBJ1-5, with 8 bases aligning to TRBD1. J gave up 1 base and V 10 bases, and 12 bases lay outside the gene matches. Germline CDR1 reads SNHLY; CDR2 reads FYNNEI. The CDR3 has 16 residues. The CDR3 protein is CATSTQGATSNQPQHF. In nucleotides, the CDR3 is TGTGCCACCTCAACCCAGGGGGCGACGAGCAATCAGCCCCAGCATTTT.

This clonotype was recorded at least ten times. The V gene is TRBV5-1, the J gene TRBJ2-2; perhaps TRBD2 as D (6 bases). Trimming removed 1 base from V and 0 bases from J, with 7 bases in between. This CDR3 has 15 residues. In germline, CDR1 is SGHRS, CDR2 YFSETQ. The chain's CDR3 is CASSLWEANTGELFF. CDR3 bases: TGCGCCAGCAGCTTGTGGGAGGCGAACACCGGGGAGCTGTTTTTT.

At least ten counts were recorded for this clonotype. The chain links TRBV28 to TRBJ2-1, with a possible D match to TRBD1 (6 bases). Germline CDR1 reads MDHEN; CDR2 reads SYDVKM. The CDR3 covers 15 residues. Trimming stripped 4 bases from V and 0 bases from J, with 10 bases between. This CDR3 reads CASSWDTSSYNEQFF. The DNA of the CDR3 is TGTGCCAGCAGTTGGGACACCAGCTCCTACAATGAGCAGTTCTTC.

Ten or more counts support this clonotype. This CDR3 is CASSEGTGSSPLHF. CDR3 bases: TGCGCCAGCAGCGAAGGGACAGGGAGTTCACCCCTCCACTTT. The rearrangement uses TRBV5-1 and TRBJ1-6; TRBD1 matches at 9 bases. The germline V gene has CDR1 SGHRS and CDR2 YFSETQ. The V and J ends lost 4 bases and 9 bases, in that order; junction bases with no gene match: 5. The CDR3 length is 14 residues.

This clonotype has at least ten counts. The chain uses TRBV29-1 and TRBJ2-5; D perhaps matches TRBD1 (5 bases). The ends were cut back, 7 bases at V and 2 bases at J, with 14 bases in the middle. Germline V gives CDR1 SQVTM, CDR2 ANQGSEA. This CDR3 region has 13 residues. Here the CDR3 reads CSAQGGRQETQYF. The CDR3 bases are TGCAGCGCCCAGGGTGGGCGGCAAGAGACCCAGTACTTC.

This clonotype has ten or more counts. The CDR3 region is CSVPGQGGRKHTGELFF. CDR3 coding DNA: TGCAGCGTCCCTGGGCAGGGCGGGAGGAAGCACACCGGGGAGCTGTTTTTT. The gene calls are TRBV29-1 and TRBJ2-2; the match to TRBD2 covers 8 bases. The junction had 15 bases not matched to a gene; V was cut back by 6 bases and J by 3 bases. Germline CDR1 SQVTM, CDR2 ANQGSEA. This CDR3 is built from 17 residues.

This clonotype was detected ten times or more. The CDR3 DNA follows: TGTGCCAGCAGTTCCTTAGGAGATACGCAGTATTTT. This gives the protein CASSSLGDTQYF. The V gene is TRBV28, the J gene TRBJ2-3; D gene uncertain. Trimming cost V 4 bases and J 5 bases, with 7 bases left between them. This CDR3 region has 12 residues. CDR1 and CDR2 (germline): MDHEN, SYDVKM. Variable domain in full (rest from reference TRBV28 and TRBJ2-3): DVKVTQSSRYLVKRTGEKVFLECVQDMDHENMFWYRQDPGLGLRLIYFSYDVKMKEKGDIPEGYSVSREKKERFSLILESASTNQTSMYLCASSSLGDTQYFGPGTRLTVL.

There are many counts of this clonotype. The rearrangement links TRBV28 to TRBJ2-7; 12 bases map to TRBD1. The J segment lost 9 bases and the V segment lost 3 bases, leaving 6 bases of the junction unmatched. The CDR3 contains 14 residues. CDR1 is MDHEN, CDR2 SYDVKM, per germline. The CDR3 DNA follows: TGTGCCAGCAGTTTGCAGGGACAGGGGGCTTGGCAGTACTTC. Amino acid sequence: CASSLQGQGAWQYF.

This clonotype appeared many times. This CDR3 is CASSLEESGRGKRNEQFF. For the CDR3, the DNA is TGTGCCAGCAGCTTAGAGGAGAGTGGCAGGGGGAAGAGAAATGAGCAGTTCTTC. The chain recombines TRBV7-6 with TRBJ2-1, with 7 bases identical to TRBD1. The CDR3 totals 18 residues. V lost 1 base to trimming and J lost 7 bases; unmatched junction nucleotides: 16. CDR1 is SGHVS and CDR2 is FNYEAQ in the germline V gene.

This clonotype was found many times. The chain couples TRBV20-1 to TRBJ2-1; D not resolved. This CDR3 contains 13 residues. The germline V gene encodes CDR1 DFQATT and CDR2 SNEGSKA (reference sequence). V was trimmed by 0 bases and J by 5 bases, leaving 8 bases between them. In DNA, the CDR3 is TGCAGTGCTAGAGATGTAGGACACAATGAGCAGTTCTTC. Protein sequence: CSARDVGHNEQFF.

In this sample, this clonotype turned up many times. The chain carries TRBV20-1 and TRBJ1-5; no clear D. Germline V gene data show CDR1 as DFQATT and CDR2 as SNEGSKA (reference sequence). V lost 0 bases, J lost 4 bases, and 13 bases lay in between. CDR3 length: 15 amino acids. Here the CDR3 DNA reads TGCAGTGCTAGAGATTGGCAAGGACTAAATCAGCCCCAGCATTTT. Protein: CSARDWQGLNQPQHF.

V and J are TRBV29-1 and TRBJ2-1, with D perhaps assigned TRBD1 or TRBD2 (5 bases each). Trimming pared 7 bases from V and 8 bases from J, leaving 15 bases between. CDR3 length: 12 residues. CDR1 SQVTM and CDR2 ANQGSEA come from the germline V gene. This CDR3 reads CSGGLEGDEQFF. DNA for the CDR3: TGCAGCGGGGGCCTTGAGGGCGATGAGCAGTTCTTC.

This clonotype was seen ten or more times. The gene calls are TRBV25-1 and TRBJ1-2; D remains ambiguous. V lost 9 bases and J lost 6, with 17 bases in between. The V gene's germline CDR1 is MGHDK and CDR2 SYGVNS. CDR3 length equals 13 residues. CDR3 loop: CASSMGNRDGYTF. The CDR3 nucleotides read TGTGCCAGTTCCATGGGTAATCGAGATGGCTACACCTTC.

This clonotype was detected ten times or more. This chain links TRBV12-3 or TRBV12-4 with TRBJ2-6; possible D gene TRBD2, 6 bases. CDR3 length equals 18 residues. The V and J ends lost 2 bases and 1 base respectively, with 15 bases between them. CDR3 sequence (DNA): TGTGCCAGCAGTTTAAAGCGGGCGGGCGTTTCTGGGGCCAACGTCCTGACTTTC. As protein: CASSLKRAGVSGANVLTF.

The sample holds many counts of this clonotype. The CDR3 bases are TGCAGTGCTAAGGGGGGAGATCTCGAGCAGTACTTC. It yields the protein CSAKGGDLEQYF. The chain has TRBV20-1 and TRBJ2-7; D tentatively fits TRBD1 or TRBD2 (6 bases each). Germline CDR1 is DFQATT and CDR2 is SNEGSKA (reference sequence). V lost 4 bases to trimming and J lost 6 bases, with 13 bases between them. The CDR3 is 12 amino acids.

This clonotype was found many times. This chain connects TRBV4-2 to TRBJ2-1, with 7 bases matching TRBD2. V lost 1 base and J lost 8; bases outside the gene matches: 8. In germline, CDR1 is LGHNA, CDR2 YNFKEQ. The CDR3 totals 15 residues. CDR3 amino acids: CASSQVSAGVYEQFF. The CDR3 DNA sequence: TGTGCCAGCAGCCAAGTGTCGGCGGGAGTTTATGAGCAGTTCTTC.

This clonotype was counted many times. The chain carries TRBV19 and TRBJ2-1, with 10 bases identical to TRBD2. Germline V gene lookup returns CDR1 LNHDA and CDR2 SQIVND (reference sequence). The CDR3 is 15 amino acids. Germline trimming cut 2 bases from V and 6 bases from J; bases unmatched to any gene: 4. The CDR3 reads CASSISASGGNEQFF. Here the CDR3 DNA reads TGTGCCAGTAGTATATCGGCTAGCGGGGGCAATGAGCAGTTCTTC.

At least ten counts were recorded for this clonotype. The chain recombines TRBV7-8 with TRBJ2-3, with 10 bases that match TRBD1. The CDR3 length is 17 residues. The J segment lost 6 bases and the V segment lost 6 bases, leaving 15 bases of the junction unmatched. Germline V CDR1 and CDR2: SGHVS, FQNEAQ. CDR3 in DNA: TGTGCCAGCAGTGGGGAAGCCGGGACAGGGGCTACGGATACGCAGTATTTT. Translating gives CASSGEAGTGATDTQYF.